This passage covers 23 T cell receptor beta chains from one sample sequenced in a study of blood T cell repertoires in COVID-19. Only in-frame clones appear in the TCRdb table, and some are missing; sequencing was by immunoSEQ multiplex PCR. The sample has 250,000 to 300,000 clones; less than 85% are singletons. The specimen sequenced was peripheral blood. Receptors originate from a man aged 60 to 69 who had recovered from COVID-19.

This clone has just a few counts. The gene calls are TRBV5-4 and TRBJ1-1; 8 bases are a match to TRBD1. Germline V gene lookup returns CDR1 SGHNT and CDR2 YYREEE (reference sequence). The CDR3 loop spans 16 amino acids. V lost 3 bases and J lost 4; bases outside the gene matches: 11. CDR3 nucleotide sequence: TGTGCCAGCAGCTCAGGTCGGACAGGGATGGGCACTGAAGCTTTCTTT. Its protein is CASSSGRTGMGTEAFF.

This clone was observed a handful of times. V and J are TRBV4-1 and TRBJ2-7; 7 nucleotides align to TRBD1. The CDR3 consists of 12 residues. In germline, CDR1 is MGHRA, CDR2 YSYEKL. V lost 5 bases to trimming and J lost 7 bases; unmatched junction nucleotides: 5. The CDR3: CASSDLDREQYF. DNA of the CDR3: TGCGCCAGCAGCGACCTGGACAGGGAGCAGTACTTC.

The gene calls are TRBV6-5 and TRBJ2-2, with TRBD2 as a possible D gene (5 bases). Trimming removed 10 bases at V and 7 bases at J, with 22 bases between. Per the germline V gene, CDR1 is MNHEY and CDR2 is SVGAGI. The CDR3 has 15 residues. The CDR3 sequence is CAIKPEARAGGELFF. In nucleotides, the CDR3 is TGTGCCATTAAACCGGAGGCCCGGGCAGGCGGGGAGCTGTTTTTT.

The chain recombines TRBV7-9 with TRBJ1-2; D is uncertain. This CDR3 spans 12 amino acids. V was pared by 6 bases and J by 4 bases, with 9 bases between. The germline V gene has CDR1 SEHNR and CDR2 FQNEAQ (reference sequence). CDR3 sequence: CASSFDFYGYTF. CDR3 nucleotide sequence: TGTGCCAGCAGTTTCGACTTCTATGGCTACACCTTC. The variable domain in full, with the rest retrieved from reference TRBV7-9 and TRBJ1-2, is DTGVSQNPRHKITKRGQNVTFRCDPISEHNRLYWYRQTLGQGPEFLTYFQNEAQLEKSRLLSDRFSAERPKGSFSTLEIQRTEQGDSAMYLCASSFDFYGYTFGSGTRLTVV.

The V and J genes are TRBV5-6 and TRBJ1-2; D is perhaps TRBD1 (5 bases). The V end lost 4 bases, the J end lost 2 bases, and 15 bases lay between the germline ends. This CDR3 is 15 amino acids long. Germline V gene data show CDR1 as SGHDT and CDR2 as YYEEEE. The CDR3 sequence is CASSEYRRYNYGYTF. The CDR3 DNA sequence: TGTGCCAGCAGCGAATACAGGCGATACAACTATGGCTACACCTTC. The complete variable domain, with remaining parts taken from reference TRBV5-6 and TRBJ1-2, reads DAGVTQSPTHLIKTRGQQVTLRCSPKSGHDTVSWYQQALGQGPQFIFQYYEEEERQRGNFPDRFSGHQFPNYSSELNVNALLLGDSALYLCASSEYRRYNYGYTFGSGTRLTVV.

This clone was seen a handful of times. The J gene is TRBJ1-5, the V gene TRBV6-7; unclear D gene. TRBV6-7 is designated an ORF whose function remains uncertain. V was pared by 1 base and J by 0 bases, with 7 bases between. This CDR3 is 15 amino acids long. Here the CDR3 DNA reads TGTGCCAGCAGTTACTTAGTTTATAGCAATCAGCCCCAGCATTTT. It encodes CASSYLVYSNQPQHF.

This clone has only a few counts. V is TRBV29-1 and J is TRBJ1-4, with D possibly TRBD1 on 5 matching bases. Germline CDR1 SQVTM, CDR2 ANQGSEA. CDR3 length: 12 residues. The V and J ends lost 3 bases and 8 bases respectively, with 10 bases between them. The CDR3 spells CSVEERGEKLFF. CDR3 in DNA: TGCAGCGTTGAGGAACGGGGGGAAAAACTGTTTTTT.

This clone showed up just once. The V call is TRBV6-5, the J call TRBJ1-1, with 8 nucleotides matching TRBD1. CDR1 is MNHEY, CDR2 SVGAGI, per germline. V was clipped by 6 bases and J by 1 base; unmatched bases: 7. CDR3 length equals 15 residues. CDR3 sequence reads: CASRGGDRSNTEAFF. As DNA, the CDR3 is TGTGCCAGCAGGGGCGGGGACAGGTCGAACACTGAAGCTTTCTTT.

The chain joins TRBV19 to TRBJ2-3, with TRBD2 matching 8 bases. The CDR3 has 18 residues. Germline lookup yields CDR1 LNHDA and CDR2 SQIVND (reference sequence). V shed 6 bases, J shed 3 bases, and the junction held 17 bases outside the gene matches. The CDR3 region has the DNA TGTGCCAGTAGGGAGCTTAGCGGGAATCGAATAGGTACAGATACGCAGTATTTT. Translation gives CASRELSGNRIGTDTQYF.

The chain combines TRBV19 with TRBJ1-2; possible D gene TRBD1, 6 bases. The CDR3 consists of 14 residues. V was pared by 4 bases and J by 6 bases, with 15 bases between. The germline V gene has CDR1 LNHDA and CDR2 SQIVND (reference sequence). Here the CDR3 DNA reads TGTGCCAGTAGTACCTCCACAGGGTATGATGGCTACACCTTC. It codes for CASSTSTGYDGYTF.

This clone occurred once. CDR3 in amino acids: CASSIGRGDYGYTF. DNA for the CDR3: TGCGCCAGCAGCATCGGACGGGGTGACTATGGCTACACCTTC. This chain connects TRBV5-1 to TRBJ1-2; D remains unclear. CDR3 length: 14 residues. Trimming removed 4 bases from V and 3 bases from J, with 13 bases in between. CDR1 and CDR2 from the germline V gene are SGHRS and YFSETQ.

The V call is TRBV10-3, the J call TRBJ2-7; 7 bases line up with TRBD1. There are 12 residues in the CDR3. Germline V gene lookup returns CDR1 ENHRY and CDR2 SYGVKD. The ends lost 10 bases at V and 4 bases at J; junction bases unmatched: 7. For the CDR3, the DNA is TGTGCCACCCGAGGGACAGCTTACGAGCAGTACTTC. Protein: CATRGTAYEQYF.

The chain has TRBV30 and TRBJ1-5; weak D call: TRBD1 (5 bases). Germline loops: CDR1 GTSNPN, CDR2 SVGIG (reference sequence). V was clipped by 3 bases and J by 9 bases, with 12 bases between them. There are 12 residues in the CDR3. CDR3 amino acids: CAWSRTQGPQHF. In DNA, the CDR3 is TGTGCCTGGAGCCGCACCCAGGGGCCCCAGCATTTT. The variable domain in full, with the rest retrieved from reference TRBV30 and TRBJ1-5, is SQTIHQWPATLVQPVGSPLSLECTVEGTSNPNLYWYRQAAGRGLQLLFYSVGIGQISSEVPQNLSASRPQDRQFILSSKKLLLSDSGFYLCAWSRTQGPQHFGDGTRLSIL.

The gene calls are TRBV30 and TRBJ2-2; 7 nucleotides align to TRBD1. The germline gives CDR1 GTSNPN, CDR2 SVGIG (reference sequence). J gave up 1 base and V 1 base, and 3 bases lay outside the gene matches. This CDR3 contains 15 residues. The DNA of the CDR3 is TGTGCCTGGAGTGGGGGACAGCTGAACACCGGGGAGCTGTTTTTT. Residues: CAWSGGQLNTGELFF.

The J gene is TRBJ2-3, the V gene TRBV6-5; 8 positions match TRBD1. The germline gives CDR1 MNHEY, CDR2 SVGAGI. This CDR3 is 16 amino acids long. Losses at the gene ends were 4 bases for V and 4 bases for J; bases not matched to a gene: 10. CDR3 coding DNA: TGTGCCAGCAGTTCCCGACCAGGGGGCGGACCAGATACGCAGTATTTT. This sequence encodes CASSSRPGGGPDTQYF.

V is TRBV5-5 and J is TRBJ2-5; 8 nucleotides match TRBD2. Per germline, CDR1 SGHKS and CDR2 YYEKEE (reference sequence). This CDR3 region has 14 residues. V lost 6 bases to trimming and J lost 5 bases; unmatched junction nucleotides: 9. The CDR3 protein is CASTRGGWDETQYF. Here the CDR3 DNA reads TGTGCCAGCACCCGGGGGGGTTGGGACGAGACCCAGTACTTC.

The chain uses TRBV27 and TRBJ2-1, with TRBD1 identical over 9 bases. The CDR3 loop spans 14 amino acids. Germline CDR1 reads MNHEY; CDR2 reads SMNVEV (reference sequence). V shed 4 bases, J shed 5 bases, and the junction held 3 bases outside the gene matches. This chain's CDR3 is CASSWGTGNNEQFF. The CDR3, as DNA: TGTGCCAGCAGTTGGGGGACAGGGAACAATGAGCAGTTCTTC.

The chain has TRBV7-8 and TRBJ2-7; TRBD2 agrees at 9 bases. The trim removed 2 bases at V and 3 bases at J, leaving 5 bases unmatched. The CDR3 contains 15 residues. CDR1 is SGHVS, CDR2 FQNEAQ, per germline. The CDR3 spells CASSLSASGVYEQYF. The CDR3 DNA is TGTGCCAGCAGCTTATCGGCTAGCGGGGTCTACGAGCAGTACTTC.

V usage is TRBV6-6 and J usage is TRBJ2-6; 8 nucleotides match TRBD1. Trimming removed 7 bases from V and 3 bases from J; junction bases left unmatched: 14. This CDR3 has 18 residues. Germline CDR1 is MNHNY and CDR2 is SVGAGI (reference sequence). CDR3 bases: TGTGCCAGCACTCGTAGCAGGGGGCGCTTGGATGGGGCCAACGTCCTGACTTTC. Residues: CASTRSRGRLDGANVLTF.

This chain uses TRBV7-9 with TRBJ2-2; 13 nucleotides agree with TRBD2. Trimming at V came to 5 bases and at J to 7 bases, leaving 7 bases not matched to a gene. This CDR3 is 16 amino acids long. Per the germline V gene, CDR1 is SEHNR and CDR2 is FQNEAQ (reference sequence). CDR3 residues: CASSPRTSGRLGELFF. The CDR3 coding sequence is TGTGCCAGCAGCCCCCGGACTAGCGGGAGACTCGGGGAGCTGTTTTTT.

This chain uses TRBV6-1 with TRBJ2-3, with TRBD2 matching over 13 bases. The CDR3 consists of 16 residues. Looked up from germline, CDR1 is MNHNS and CDR2 is SASEGT. The V segment lost 6 bases and the J segment 5 bases; nucleotides outside the gene matches: 8. Written as DNA, the CDR3 is TGTGCCAGCAGCGAACTAGCGGGGGGGCAGAGAGATACGCAGTATTTT. Protein sequence: CASSELAGGQRDTQYF.

This clone is a singleton in its sample. J is TRBJ2-2 and V is TRBV5-1, with D perhaps matching TRBD1 (6 bases). The CDR3 runs 15 residues. Germline CDR1 is SGHRS and CDR2 is YFSETQ. Trimming shortened V by 3 bases and J by 3 bases, and 12 bases separated the two germline ends. In DNA form, the CDR3 reads TGCGCCAGCAGCTCGACGGACAGATACACCGGGGAGCTGTTTTTT. Protein sequence: CASSSTDRYTGELFF. The entire variable domain, with the rest obtained from reference TRBV5-1 and TRBJ2-2, is as follows: KAGVTQTPRYLIKTRGQQVTLSCSPISGHRSVSWYQQTPGQGLQFLFEYFSETQRNKGNFPGRFSGRQFSNSRSEMNVSTLELGDSALYLCASSSTDRYTGELFFGEGSRLTVL.

CDR3 region: CASGQGYGYTF. The CDR3 DNA is TGTGCCAGTGGACAGGGGTATGGCTACACCTTC. J is TRBJ1-2 and V is TRBV19; 9 bases fit TRBD1. The CDR3 extends over 11 amino acids. CDR1 is LNHDA and CDR2 is SQIVND in the germline V gene (reference sequence). V was pared by 8 bases and J by 5 bases, with 0 bases of the junction left unmatched. Looking up the rest from reference TRBV19 and TRBJ1-2 gives the full variable domain: DGGITQSPKYLFRKEGQNVTLSCEQNLNHDAMYWYRQDPGQGLRLIYYSQIVNDFQKGDIAEGYSVSREKKESFPLTVTSAQKNPTAFYLCASGQGYGYTFGSGTRLTVV.